The rows below give T cell receptor beta chains drawn from one sample of a study of identical twins. TCRdb analysed the 5' RACE reads with MiXCR anew, one entry per CDR3 protein. Of roughly 1,500,000 distinct CDR3 sequences in the sample, roughly 35% were seen once. Sequencing was done on a sample of cord blood. The receptors here all came from a newborn girl in good health. The CDR3 runs from the conserved cysteine through the conserved F or W. A D gene is named only where the DNA matches it firmly. Rows give clone size only sometimes, using once, few, many, or a class for an expanded clone.

clone size: -
CDR3 length: 12
J gene: TRBJ2-7
V gene: TRBV20-1
D gene: -
CDR3 protein: CSAIADIYEQYF
CDR3 DNA: TGCAGTGCTATCGCGGACATCTACGAGCAGTACTTC

clone size: -
CDR3 length: 15
J gene: TRBJ2-7
V gene: TRBV7-2
D gene: TRBD2
CDR3 protein: CASSSWTSTYNEQYF
CDR3 DNA: TGTGCCAGCAGCTCGTGGACTAGTACCTACAATGAGCAGTACTTC

clone size: -
CDR3 length: 16
J gene: TRBJ2-5
V gene: TRBV2
D gene: -
CDR3 protein: CASNPRVSGHQETQYF
CDR3 DNA: TGTGCCAGTAACCCCAGGGTCTCTGGTCACCAAGAGACCCAGTACTTC

clone size: few
CDR3 length: 12
J gene: TRBJ1-3
V gene: TRBV11-2
D gene: -
CDR3 protein: CASSLITDTIYF
CDR3 DNA: TGTGCCAGCAGCTTAATCACGGACACCATATATTTT

clone size: few
CDR3 length: 15
J gene: TRBJ2-4
V gene: TRBV12-3/TRBV12-4
D gene: TRBD1
CDR3 protein: CASSPLTGERDIQYF
CDR3 DNA: TGTGCCAGCAGTCCCCTTACAGGGGAAAGGGACATTCAGTACTTC

clone size: -
CDR3 length: 15
J gene: TRBJ1-1
V gene: TRBV27
D gene: TRBD1
CDR3 protein: CASRPRDRANTEAFF
CDR3 DNA: TGTGCCAGCAGGCCGAGGGACAGGGCGAACACTGAAGCTTTCTTT

clone size: few
CDR3 length: 17
J gene: TRBJ1-4
V gene: TRBV6-1
D gene: TRBD1
CDR3 protein: CASSEAYPGGGGEKLFF
CDR3 DNA: TGTGCCAGCAGTGAAGCTTACCCAGGGGGCGGAGGTGAAAAACTGTTTTTT

clone size: -
CDR3 length: 15
J gene: TRBJ2-1
V gene: TRBV4-1
D gene: -
CDR3 protein: CASSPVVLDHNEQFF
CDR3 DNA: TGCGCCAGCAGCCCCGTTGTCCTCGACCACAATGAGCAGTTCTTC

clone size: -
CDR3 length: 13
J gene: TRBJ1-6
V gene: TRBV12-3/TRBV12-4
D gene: -
CDR3 protein: CASSFQLDSPLHF
CDR3 DNA: TGTGCCAGCAGTTTTCAACTGGATTCACCCCTCCACTTT

clone size: few
CDR3 length: 12
J gene: TRBJ1-1
V gene: TRBV29-1
D gene: -
CDR3 protein: CSVRRGYTEAFF
CDR3 DNA: TGCAGCGTTAGGAGGGGTTACACTGAAGCTTTCTTT